These T cell receptor beta chains were read from a single sample in a study of CD8 T cells in ankylosing spondylitis. TCRdb recomputed calls from the 5' RACE reads with MiXCR, one row per CDR3 protein. The table lists over 95,000 distinct CDR3 sequences, roughly 8.3% of them singletons, with more than 9.5% in the top ten. The sequencing sample was made of blood, either unsorted or a sorted T cell fraction (not recorded which). The receptors here all came from a male donor with ankylosing spondylitis or in good health (not recorded which). The CDR3 runs from the conserved cysteine through the conserved F or W. The D gene is left open where the match is weak. Part of the rows lack a size; the others show once, few, many or a class for expanded clones.

clone size: once
CDR3 length: 14
D gene: TRBD1
V gene: TRBV4-2
J gene: TRBJ2-7
CDR3 protein: CASSQTGTAYEQYF
CDR3 DNA: TGTGCCAGCAGCCAAACCGGGACAGCCTACGAGCAGTACTTC

clone size: many
CDR3 length: 12
D gene: .
V gene: TRBV20-1
J gene: TRBJ1-1
CDR3 protein: CSARDQVYEAFF
CDR3 DNA: TGCAGTGCTAGGGACCAGGTGTATGAAGCTTTCTTT

clone size: many
CDR3 length: 14
D gene: .
V gene: TRBV5-1
J gene: TRBJ2-1
CDR3 protein: CASSLAGLDNEQFF
CDR3 DNA: TGCGCCAGCAGCTTGGCGGGGCTAGACAATGAGCAGTTCTTC

clone size: many
CDR3 length: 14
D gene: .
V gene: TRBV4-2
J gene: TRBJ1-5
CDR3 protein: CASSQGLSNQPQHF
CDR3 DNA: TGTGCCAGCAGCCAAGGGCTTTCCAATCAGCCCCAGCATTTT

clone size: many
CDR3 length: 14
D gene: TRBD1
V gene: TRBV5-1
J gene: TRBJ1-4
CDR3 protein: CASSPGQEGEKLFF
CDR3 DNA: TGCGCCAGCAGCCCCGGACAGGAAGGTGAAAAACTGTTTTTT

clone size: few
CDR3 length: 15
D gene: .
V gene: TRBV7-8
J gene: TRBJ2-1
CDR3 protein: CASSLGGGPRNEQFF
CDR3 DNA: TGTGCCAGCAGCTTAGGGGGGGGGCCTCGAAATGAGCAGTTCTTC

clone size: many
CDR3 length: 15
D gene: .
V gene: TRBV14
J gene: TRBJ2-5
CDR3 protein: CASSQGLGQGETQYF
CDR3 DNA: TGTGCCAGCAGCCAAGGACTGGGCCAGGGAGAGACCCAGTACTTC

clone size: many
CDR3 length: 14
D gene: .
V gene: TRBV29-1
J gene: TRBJ2-5
CDR3 protein: CSVARGGGQETQYF
CDR3 DNA: TGCAGCGTTGCTAGGGGGGGGGGGCAAGAGACCCAGTACTTC

clone size: many
CDR3 length: 17
D gene: .
V gene: TRBV7-8
J gene: TRBJ2-7
CDR3 protein: CASSLASPAPVPNEQYF
CDR3 DNA: TGTGCCAGCAGCTTAGCGTCACCTGCACCAGTCCCTAACGAGCAGTACTTC

clone size: many
CDR3 length: 12
D gene: .
V gene: TRBV7-9
J gene: TRBJ2-7
CDR3 protein: CASSFPSYEQYF
CDR3 DNA: TGTGCCAGCAGCTTCCCATCCTACGAGCAGTACTTC

clone size: few
CDR3 length: 14
D gene: .
V gene: TRBV20-1
J gene: TRBJ1-1
CDR3 protein: CSARDRRGRTEAFF
CDR3 DNA: TGCAGTGCTAGAGATCGCCGGGGGAGGACTGAAGCTTTCTTT

clone size: many
CDR3 length: 16
D gene: TRBD2
V gene: TRBV4-1
J gene: TRBJ2-3
CDR3 protein: CASSQPGLAGTDTQYF
CDR3 DNA: TGCGCCAGCAGCCAGCCGGGACTAGCGGGAACAGATACGCAGTATTTT

clone size: many
CDR3 length: 14
D gene: TRBD1
V gene: TRBV20-1
J gene: TRBJ1-4
CDR3 protein: CSATGQGVDEKLFF
CDR3 DNA: TGCAGTGCCACGGGACAGGGTGTGGATGAAAAACTGTTTTTT

clone size: many
CDR3 length: 14
D gene: .
V gene: TRBV20-1
J gene: TRBJ1-2
CDR3 protein: CSASGHTTNYGYTF
CDR3 DNA: TGCAGTGCTAGCGGACATACCACTAACTATGGCTACACCTTC

clone size: .
CDR3 length: 14
D gene: .
V gene: TRBV6-2/TRBV6-3
J gene: TRBJ2-7
CDR3 protein: CASSSGSLSYEQYF
CDR3 DNA: TGTGCCAGCAGTTCTGGCAGTCTCTCCTACGAGCAGTACTTC

clone size: many
CDR3 length: 16
D gene: TRBD1
V gene: TRBV12-3/TRBV12-4
J gene: TRBJ1-1
CDR3 protein: CASSPTPTGGWTEAFF
CDR3 DNA: TGTGCCAGCAGTCCAACCCCCACAGGGGGCTGGACTGAAGCTTTCTTT

clone size: many
CDR3 length: 14
D gene: .
V gene: TRBV4-1
J gene: TRBJ2-1
CDR3 protein: CASSQVNSYNEQFF
CDR3 DNA: TGCGCCAGCAGCCAGGTTAATTCCTACAATGAGCAGTTCTTC

clone size: many
CDR3 length: 14
D gene: TRBD2
V gene: TRBV20-1
J gene: TRBJ2-7
CDR3 protein: CSAAPGLAGNEQYF
CDR3 DNA: TGCAGTGCAGCCCCGGGACTAGCGGGGAACGAGCAGTACTTC

clone size: many
CDR3 length: 16
D gene: .
V gene: TRBV7-9
J gene: TRBJ2-2
CDR3 protein: CASSLVTRNVAGELFF
CDR3 DNA: TGTGCCAGCAGCTTAGTGACTAGGAATGTCGCCGGGGAGCTGTTTTTT

clone size: .
CDR3 length: 17
D gene: .
V gene: TRBV7-2
J gene: TRBJ2-6
CDR3 protein: CASSLVPTGTGANVLTF
CDR3 DNA: TGTGCCAGCAGCTTAGTCCCCACAGGGACTGGGGCCAACGTCCTGACTTTC

clone size: many
CDR3 length: 13
D gene: TRBD1
V gene: TRBV7-8
J gene: TRBJ2-7
CDR3 protein: CASSSGQDYEQYF
CDR3 DNA: TGTGCCAGCAGCTCGGGACAGGACTACGAGCAGTACTTC

clone size: many
CDR3 length: 14
D gene: .
V gene: TRBV29-1
J gene: TRBJ1-1
CDR3 protein: CSVSRGTMNTEAFF
CDR3 DNA: TGCAGCGTTTCCAGGGGCACCATGAACACTGAAGCTTTCTTT

clone size: many
CDR3 length: 13
D gene: .
V gene: TRBV20-1
J gene: TRBJ1-2
CDR3 protein: CSARGHLNYGYTF
CDR3 DNA: TGCAGTGCTAGAGGGCACCTAAACTATGGCTACACCTTC

clone size: many
CDR3 length: 12
D gene: .
V gene: TRBV5-1
J gene: TRBJ2-6
CDR3 protein: CASSFDGPVLTF
CDR3 DNA: TGCGCCAGCAGCTTCGACGGGCCCGTCCTGACTTTC

clone size: many
CDR3 length: 15
D gene: TRBD2
V gene: TRBV6-2/TRBV6-3
J gene: TRBJ2-7
CDR3 protein: CASNTLAGATYEQYF
CDR3 DNA: TGTGCCAGCAACACCCTAGCGGGGGCAACCTACGAGCAGTACTTC

clone size: many
CDR3 length: 14
D gene: .
V gene: TRBV5-1
J gene: TRBJ2-1
CDR3 protein: CASSWDLMGNEQFF
CDR3 DNA: TGCGCCAGCAGCTGGGACCTCATGGGCAATGAGCAGTTCTTC

clone size: .
CDR3 length: 15
D gene: .
V gene: TRBV2
J gene: TRBJ2-7
CDR3 protein: CASTSADGVTYAQYF
CDR3 DNA: TGTGCCAGCACCTCCGCGGACGGAGTAACCTACGCGCAGTACTTC

clone size: few
CDR3 length: 16
D gene: TRBD2
V gene: TRBV18
J gene: TRBJ2-7
CDR3 protein: CASSLPAGVRVYEQYF
CDR3 DNA: TGTGCCAGCTCACTTCCAGCGGGAGTACGAGTCTACGAGCAGTACTTC

clone size: many
CDR3 length: 16
D gene: TRBD2
V gene: TRBV4-1
J gene: TRBJ2-7
CDR3 protein: CASSQEATSGRDEQYF
CDR3 DNA: TGCGCCAGCAGCCAAGAGGCGACTAGCGGGAGGGACGAGCAGTACTTC

clone size: many
CDR3 length: 15
D gene: .
V gene: TRBV20-1
J gene: TRBJ2-3
CDR3 protein: CSASHGQTSTDTQYF
CDR3 DNA: TGCAGTGCTAGCCACGGACAGACTAGCACAGATACGCAGTATTTT

clone size: many
CDR3 length: 15
D gene: .
V gene: TRBV20-1
J gene: TRBJ2-3
CDR3 protein: CSARLPGQIADTQYF
CDR3 DNA: TGCAGTGCTAGGCTACCGGGACAAATAGCAGATACGCAGTATTTT

clone size: many
CDR3 length: 13
D gene: TRBD2
V gene: TRBV20-1
J gene: TRBJ2-1
CDR3 protein: CSASPGGADEQFF
CDR3 DNA: TGCAGTGCTAGCCCCGGGGGGGCAGATGAGCAGTTCTTC

clone size: many
CDR3 length: 12
D gene: .
V gene: TRBV29-1
J gene: TRBJ1-3
CDR3 protein: CSVGSDGNTIYF
CDR3 DNA: TGCAGCGTTGGATCTGATGGAAACACCATATATTTT

clone size: many
CDR3 length: 18
D gene: TRBD2
V gene: TRBV20-1
J gene: TRBJ2-2
CDR3 protein: CSARGRAGGNANTGELFF
CDR3 DNA: TGCAGTGCTAGAGGTCGAGCGGGGGGAAACGCGAACACCGGGGAGCTGTTTTTT

clone size: many
CDR3 length: 13
D gene: .
V gene: TRBV12-3/TRBV12-4
J gene: TRBJ1-4
CDR3 protein: CASSSSRSEKLFF
CDR3 DNA: TGTGCCAGCAGCTCCTCAAGGAGTGAAAAACTGTTTTTT

clone size: many
CDR3 length: 13
D gene: .
V gene: TRBV4-3
J gene: TRBJ2-5
CDR3 protein: CASSQDIGDPQYF
CDR3 DNA: TGCGCCAGCAGCCAAGATATAGGGGACCCCCAGTACTTC

clone size: many
CDR3 length: 13
D gene: .
V gene: TRBV20-1
J gene: TRBJ1-2
CDR3 protein: CSASTSGSYGYTF
CDR3 DNA: TGCAGTGCTAGTACATCAGGGTCCTATGGCTACACCTTC

clone size: many
CDR3 length: 15
D gene: .
V gene: TRBV7-6
J gene: TRBJ1-5
CDR3 protein: CASSLGGGRNQPQHF
CDR3 DNA: TGTGCCAGCAGCTTAGGGGGGGGTCGCAATCAGCCCCAGCATTTT

clone size: many
CDR3 length: 14
D gene: TRBD1
V gene: TRBV4-3
J gene: TRBJ2-7
CDR3 protein: CASSLDRGSYEQYF
CDR3 DNA: TGCGCCAGCAGTCTGGACAGGGGTTCCTACGAGCAGTACTTC

clone size: many
CDR3 length: 13
D gene: TRBD1
V gene: TRBV12-3/TRBV12-4
J gene: TRBJ2-3
CDR3 protein: CASRLNDRATQYF
CDR3 DNA: TGTGCCAGCAGACTCAACGACAGGGCGACGCAGTATTTT

clone size: .
CDR3 length: 13
D gene: TRBD1
V gene: TRBV7-2
J gene: TRBJ1-5
CDR3 protein: CASSPDRAQPQHF
CDR3 DNA: TGTGCCAGCAGCCCCGACAGGGCTCAGCCCCAGCATTTT